This TCR beta chain was sequenced during a study of shared clonotypes between healthy human individuals. Clones were sequenced by immunoSEQ multiplex PCR, and TCRdb holds only the in-frame ones, with some missing. The sample gives about 560,000 clones, around 78% of which show up once; 12% is in the top ten. This clone was picked up one time. This receptor was obtained from a woman aged 40 to 55 in good health. Some clones in this sample may be carry-over from other donors' samples. The material sequenced was PBMCs.

CDR3: CSGQGAHEQYF. The CDR3 nucleotides read TGCAGCGGGCAGGGGGCTCACGAGCAGTACTTC. The rearrangement joins TRBV29-1 to TRBJ2-7; 8 positions match TRBD1. The V gene end was trimmed by 7 bases and the J gene end by 5 bases; junction bases not matched to a gene: 4. The CDR3 contains 11 residues. Germline loops: CDR1 SQVTM, CDR2 ANQGSEA.